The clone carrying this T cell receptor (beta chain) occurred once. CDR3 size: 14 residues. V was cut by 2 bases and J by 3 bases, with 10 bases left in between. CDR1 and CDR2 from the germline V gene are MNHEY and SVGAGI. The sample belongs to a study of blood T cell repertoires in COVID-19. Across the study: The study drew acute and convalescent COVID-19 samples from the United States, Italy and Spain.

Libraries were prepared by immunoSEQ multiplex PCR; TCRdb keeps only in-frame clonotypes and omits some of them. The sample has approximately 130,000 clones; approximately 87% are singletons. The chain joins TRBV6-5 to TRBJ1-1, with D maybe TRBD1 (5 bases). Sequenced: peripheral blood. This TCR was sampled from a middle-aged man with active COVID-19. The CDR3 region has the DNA TGTGCCAGCAGTTACGGGAGGGGCTACACTGAAGCTTTCTTT. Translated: CASSYGRGYTEAFF.